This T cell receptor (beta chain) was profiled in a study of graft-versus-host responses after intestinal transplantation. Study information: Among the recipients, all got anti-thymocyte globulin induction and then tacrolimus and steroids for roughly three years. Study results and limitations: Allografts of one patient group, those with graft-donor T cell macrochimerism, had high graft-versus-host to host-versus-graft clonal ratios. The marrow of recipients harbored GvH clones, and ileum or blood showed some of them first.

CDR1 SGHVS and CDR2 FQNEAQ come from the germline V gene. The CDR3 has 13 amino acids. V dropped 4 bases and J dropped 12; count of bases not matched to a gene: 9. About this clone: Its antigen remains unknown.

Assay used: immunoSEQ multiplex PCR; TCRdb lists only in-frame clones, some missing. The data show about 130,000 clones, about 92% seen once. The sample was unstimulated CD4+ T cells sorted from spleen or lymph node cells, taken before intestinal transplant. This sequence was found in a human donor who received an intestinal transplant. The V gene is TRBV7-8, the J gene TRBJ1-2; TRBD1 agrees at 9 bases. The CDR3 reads CASSYTGGLENTF. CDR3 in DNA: TGTGCCAGCAGCTATACAGGGGGCCTAGAAAACACCTTC. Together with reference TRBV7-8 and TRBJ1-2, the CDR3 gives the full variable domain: GAGVSQSPRYKVAKRGQDVALRCDPISGHVSLFWYQQALGQGPEFLTYFQNEAQLDKSGLPSDRFFAERPEGSVSTLKIQRTQQEDSAVYLCASSYTGGLENTFGSGTRLTVV.